What follows is one T cell receptor beta chain and its context. Looked up from germline, CDR1 is KGHSH and CDR2 is LQKENI. CDR3 size: 14 residues. Trimming took off 1 base at V and 6 bases at J, with 9 bases between the two ends. The data were taken from a study of siplizumab effects on memory and regulatory T cells. Repertoires were generated with immunoSEQ multiplex PCR, while TCRdb's copy carries only in-frame clones and drops some. Here the sample spans roughly 100,000 clones, 90% to 95% being singletons. The receptor comes from a human donor in good health. The chain recombines TRBV18 with TRBJ2-2; D unresolved. Material: CD4+ T cells sorted from blood. DNA of the CDR3: TGTGCCAGCTCACCACGAGAGTTGGCCGGGGAGCTGTTTTTT. This sequence encodes CASSPRELAGELFF.